This T cell receptor (beta chain) is drawn from a study of cytomegalovirus exposure and HLA in healthy donors. The PCR employed 60 Vbeta primers together with 13 Jbeta primers. Profiling relied on immunoSEQ multiplex PCR, and the TCRdb table lists in-frame clones only, not all of them. The data contain about 190,000 clones, about 69% of them singletons. The CDR3 has 16 residues. V gave up 4 bases and J gave up 2 bases, with 17 bases separating them. Germline V gene lookup returns CDR1 SGHTA and CDR2 FQGNSA. This receptor was taken from a man aged 30-40 years in good health and CMV-seropositive. Material: PBMCs. The chain employs TRBV7-2 and TRBJ2-5; unclear D gene. The CDR3 region has the DNA TGTGCCAGCAGCTCCCCGACTCCCAGCCCTCAAGAGACCCAGTACTTC. Translating gives CASSSPTPSPQETQYF.